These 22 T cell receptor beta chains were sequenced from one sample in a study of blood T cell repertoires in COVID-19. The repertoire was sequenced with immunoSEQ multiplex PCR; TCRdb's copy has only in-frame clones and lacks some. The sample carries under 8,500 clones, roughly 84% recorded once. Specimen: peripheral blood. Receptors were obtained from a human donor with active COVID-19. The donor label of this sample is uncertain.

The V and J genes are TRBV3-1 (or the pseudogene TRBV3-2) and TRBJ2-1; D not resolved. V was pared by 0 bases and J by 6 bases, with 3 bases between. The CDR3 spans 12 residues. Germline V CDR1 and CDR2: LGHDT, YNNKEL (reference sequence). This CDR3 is CASSQESNEQFF. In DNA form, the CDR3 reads TGTGCCAGCAGCCAAGAGAGCAATGAGCAGTTCTTC.

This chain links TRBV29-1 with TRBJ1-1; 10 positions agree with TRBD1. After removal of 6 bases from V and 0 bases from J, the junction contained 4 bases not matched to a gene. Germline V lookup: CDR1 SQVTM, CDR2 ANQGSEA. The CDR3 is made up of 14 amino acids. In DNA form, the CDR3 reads TGCAGCGTCGGACAGGGGGTAATGAACACTGAAGCTTTCTTT. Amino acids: CSVGQGVMNTEAFF.

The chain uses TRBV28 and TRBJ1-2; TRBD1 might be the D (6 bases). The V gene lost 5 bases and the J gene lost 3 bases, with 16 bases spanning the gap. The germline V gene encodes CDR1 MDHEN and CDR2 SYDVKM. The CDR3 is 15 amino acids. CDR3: CASSPQAGDHYGYTF. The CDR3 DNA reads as TGTGCCAGCAGTCCGCAAGCAGGGGACCACTATGGCTACACCTTC.

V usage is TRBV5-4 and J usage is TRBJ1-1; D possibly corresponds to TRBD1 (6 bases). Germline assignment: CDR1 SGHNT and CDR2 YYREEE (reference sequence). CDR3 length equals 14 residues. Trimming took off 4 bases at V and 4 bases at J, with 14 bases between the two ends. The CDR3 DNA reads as TGTGCCAGCAGCACGGAACAGGGAACCACTGAAGCTTTCTTT. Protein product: CASSTEQGTTEAFF.

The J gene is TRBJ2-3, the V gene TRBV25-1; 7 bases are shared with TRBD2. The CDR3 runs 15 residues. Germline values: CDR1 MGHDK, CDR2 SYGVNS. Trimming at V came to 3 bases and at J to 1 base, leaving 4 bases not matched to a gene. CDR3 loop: CASSDGAGGTDTQYF. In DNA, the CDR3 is TGTGCCAGCAGTGATGGGGCGGGAGGCACAGATACGCAGTATTTT. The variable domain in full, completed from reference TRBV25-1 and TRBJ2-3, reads EADIYQTPRYLVIGTGKKITLECSQTMGHDKMYWYQQDPGMELHLIHYSYGVNSTEKGDLSSESTVSRIRTEHFPLTLESARPSHTSQYLCASSDGAGGTDTQYFGPGTRLTVL.

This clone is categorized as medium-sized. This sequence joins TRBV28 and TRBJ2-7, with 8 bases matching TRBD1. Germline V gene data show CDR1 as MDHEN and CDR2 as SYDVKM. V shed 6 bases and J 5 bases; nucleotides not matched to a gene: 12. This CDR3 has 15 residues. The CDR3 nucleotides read TGTGCCAGCAGCCAAATCGGACAGGGAGAAAACGAGCAGTACTTC. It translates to CASSQIGQGENEQYF.

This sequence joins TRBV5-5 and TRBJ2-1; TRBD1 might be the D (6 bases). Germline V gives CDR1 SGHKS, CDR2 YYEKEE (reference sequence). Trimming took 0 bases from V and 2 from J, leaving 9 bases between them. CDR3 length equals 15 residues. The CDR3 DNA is TGTGCCAGCAGCTTGGGCAGGGGCACCTACAATGAGCAGTTCTTC. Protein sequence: CASSLGRGTYNEQFF.

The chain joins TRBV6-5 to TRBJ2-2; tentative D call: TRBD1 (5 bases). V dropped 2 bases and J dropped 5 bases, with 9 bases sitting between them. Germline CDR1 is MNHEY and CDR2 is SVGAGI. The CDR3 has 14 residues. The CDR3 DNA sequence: TGTGCCAGCAGTTACCAACGACAGACCGGGGAGCTGTTTTTT. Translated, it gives CASSYQRQTGELFF.

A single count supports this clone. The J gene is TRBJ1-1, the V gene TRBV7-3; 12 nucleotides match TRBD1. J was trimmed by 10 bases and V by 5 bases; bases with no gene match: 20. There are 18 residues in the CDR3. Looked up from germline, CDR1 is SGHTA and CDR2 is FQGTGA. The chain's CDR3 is CASSPEGFGDRGPLRAFF. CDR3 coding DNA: TGTGCCAGCAGCCCCGAGGGGTTCGGGGACAGGGGGCCCCTTAGAGCTTTCTTT.

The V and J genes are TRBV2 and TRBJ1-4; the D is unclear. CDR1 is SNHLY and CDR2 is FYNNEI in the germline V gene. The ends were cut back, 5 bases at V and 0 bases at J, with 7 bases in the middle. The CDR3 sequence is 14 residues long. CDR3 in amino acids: CASSPGSTNEKLFF. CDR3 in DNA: TGTGCCAGCAGTCCAGGCTCAACTAATGAAAAACTGTTTTTT.

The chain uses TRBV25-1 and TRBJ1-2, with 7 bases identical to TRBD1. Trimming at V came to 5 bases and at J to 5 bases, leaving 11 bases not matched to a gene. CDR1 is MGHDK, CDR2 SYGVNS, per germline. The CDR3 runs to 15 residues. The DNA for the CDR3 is TGTGCCAGCAGTCCTTACGGGGGACAGTCGTATGGCTACACCTTC. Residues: CASSPYGGQSYGYTF.

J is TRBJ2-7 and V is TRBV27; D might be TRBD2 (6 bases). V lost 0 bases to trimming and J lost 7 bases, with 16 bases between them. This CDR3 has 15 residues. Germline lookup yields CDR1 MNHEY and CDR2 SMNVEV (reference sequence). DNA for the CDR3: TGTGCCAGCAGTTTATCAGGACCGGGGGTGGGTGAGCAGTACTTC. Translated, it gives CASSLSGPGVGEQYF.

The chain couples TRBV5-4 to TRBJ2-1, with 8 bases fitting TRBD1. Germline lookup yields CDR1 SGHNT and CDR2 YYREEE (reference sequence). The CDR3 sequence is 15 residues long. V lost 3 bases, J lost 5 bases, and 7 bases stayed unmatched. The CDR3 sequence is CASSSRTGYNNEQFF. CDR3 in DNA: TGTGCCAGCAGCTCTCGGACAGGGTACAACAATGAGCAGTTCTTC.

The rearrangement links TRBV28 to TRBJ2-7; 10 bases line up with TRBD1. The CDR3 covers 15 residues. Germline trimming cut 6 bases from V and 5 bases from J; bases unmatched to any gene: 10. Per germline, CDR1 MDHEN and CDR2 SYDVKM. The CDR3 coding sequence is TGTGCCAGCAGGGAACGACAGGGGGCCACACACGAGCAGTACTTC. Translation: CASRERQGATHEQYF.

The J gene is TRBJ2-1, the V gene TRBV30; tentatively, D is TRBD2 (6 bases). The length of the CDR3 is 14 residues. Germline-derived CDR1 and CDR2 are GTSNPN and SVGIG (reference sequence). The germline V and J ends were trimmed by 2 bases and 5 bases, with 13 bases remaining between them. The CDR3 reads CAWSWTNRHNEQFF. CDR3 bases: TGTGCCTGGAGTTGGACTAATCGTCACAATGAGCAGTTCTTC.

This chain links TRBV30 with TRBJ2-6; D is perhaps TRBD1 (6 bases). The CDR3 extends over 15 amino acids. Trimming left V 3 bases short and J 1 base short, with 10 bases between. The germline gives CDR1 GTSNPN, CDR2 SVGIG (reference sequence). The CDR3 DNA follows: TGTGCCTGGAGAGGGGGTCTTTCTGGGGCCAACGTCCTGACTTTC. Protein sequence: CAWRGGLSGANVLTF.

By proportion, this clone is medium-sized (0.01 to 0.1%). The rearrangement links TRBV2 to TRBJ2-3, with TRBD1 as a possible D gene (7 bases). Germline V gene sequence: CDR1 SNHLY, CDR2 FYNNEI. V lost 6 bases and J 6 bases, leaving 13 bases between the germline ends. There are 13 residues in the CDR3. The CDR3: CASRTRGEDTQYF. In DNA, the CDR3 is TGTGCCAGCAGGACCAGGGGGGAGGATACGCAGTATTTT.

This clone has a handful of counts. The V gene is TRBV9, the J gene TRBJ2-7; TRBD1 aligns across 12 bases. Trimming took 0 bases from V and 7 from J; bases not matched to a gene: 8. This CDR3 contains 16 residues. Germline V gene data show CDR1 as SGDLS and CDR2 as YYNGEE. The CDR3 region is CASSVDGTGGAEEQYF. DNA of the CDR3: TGTGCCAGCAGCGTAGATGGGACAGGGGGCGCGGAGGAGCAGTACTTC.

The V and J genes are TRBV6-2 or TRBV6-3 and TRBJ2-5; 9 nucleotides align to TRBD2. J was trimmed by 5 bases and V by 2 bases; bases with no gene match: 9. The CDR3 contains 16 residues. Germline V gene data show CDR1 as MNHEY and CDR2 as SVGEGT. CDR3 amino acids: CASSYVAGGPSETQYF. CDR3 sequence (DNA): TGTGCCAGCAGTTACGTGGCGGGAGGGCCCTCGGAGACCCAGTACTTC.

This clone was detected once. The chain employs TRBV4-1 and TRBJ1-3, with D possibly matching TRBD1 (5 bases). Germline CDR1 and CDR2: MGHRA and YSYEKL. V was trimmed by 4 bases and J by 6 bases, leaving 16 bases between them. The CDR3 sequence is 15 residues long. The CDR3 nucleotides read TGCGCCAGCAGCCGCGGGGTGCCCAGGGAAAACACCATATATTTT. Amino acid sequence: CASSRGVPRENTIYF.

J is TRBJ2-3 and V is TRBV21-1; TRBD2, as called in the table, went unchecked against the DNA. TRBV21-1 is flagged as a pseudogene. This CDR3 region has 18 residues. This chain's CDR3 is CASSKGGTSGLRTDTQYF. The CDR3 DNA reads TGTGCCAGCAGCAAAGGTGGGACTAGCGGTTTACGCACAGATACGCAGTATTTT.

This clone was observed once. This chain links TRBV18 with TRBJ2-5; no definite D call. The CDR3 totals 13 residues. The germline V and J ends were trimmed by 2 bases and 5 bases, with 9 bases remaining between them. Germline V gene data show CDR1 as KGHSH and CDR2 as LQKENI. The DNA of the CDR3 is TGTGCCAGCTCACCAGGGCGTGCGGAGACCCAGTACTTC. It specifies CASSPGRAETQYF.